This entry describes one TCR beta chain. Its antigen is unknown. Clones were read by immunoSEQ multiplex PCR, and TCRdb kept only the in-frame ones, dropping some. The sample carries roughly 30,000 clones, about 71% recorded once. This specimen belongs to a study of STAT5B mutations in CD4+ large granular lymphocyte leukemia. Trimming left V 0 bases short and J 6 bases short, with 11 bases between. CDR1 is KGHSH, CDR2 LQKENI, per germline. The CDR3 loop spans 15 amino acids. General study findings and limits: Top patient clones used TRBV06 genes more often: 8/27 versus 2/35 in controls. The CD4+ versus CD8+ T-LGLL clonality difference may reflect limited sample size.

Material: CD4+ T cells from blood buffy coats. The receptor was derived from a human donor in good health. The V and J genes are TRBV18 and TRBJ1-4, with a tentative D call TRBD1 (6 bases). CDR3 DNA: TGTGCCAGCTCACCACCAGTCAGGGGAGATGAAAAACTGTTTTTT. Amino acid sequence: CASSPPVRGDEKLFF.